This TCR beta chain was profiled in a study of OX40 agonist ivuxolimab in advanced cancers. Study summary: Checkpoint inhibitors had been given previously to 40% of patients. Overall study results and limits: Relative to CD4+, CD8+ T cells held more expanded clones on average.

Details on this clone: Its specificity is unknown.

The data were produced by immunoSEQ multiplex PCR, yet TCRdb's version contains in-frame clones alone and is incomplete. The sample shows around 72,000 clones, 86% of them seen only once. This CDR3 comprises 14 residues. Per the germline V gene, CDR1 is LNHDA and CDR2 is SQIVND (reference sequence). V was cut by 8 bases and J by 0 bases, with 13 bases left in between. The chain combines TRBV19 with TRBJ1-1; D is ambiguous. The sequence derives from an adult with an advanced solid tumor such as melanoma, head and neck, liver or kidney cancer. Specimen: CD4+ or CD8+ T cells sorted from blood, collected in a trial of the OX40 agonist ivuxolimab. CDR3 amino acids: CASRKRLLNTEAFF. In DNA, the CDR3 is TGTGCCAGTCGCAAGAGGCTACTGAACACTGAAGCTTTCTTT.